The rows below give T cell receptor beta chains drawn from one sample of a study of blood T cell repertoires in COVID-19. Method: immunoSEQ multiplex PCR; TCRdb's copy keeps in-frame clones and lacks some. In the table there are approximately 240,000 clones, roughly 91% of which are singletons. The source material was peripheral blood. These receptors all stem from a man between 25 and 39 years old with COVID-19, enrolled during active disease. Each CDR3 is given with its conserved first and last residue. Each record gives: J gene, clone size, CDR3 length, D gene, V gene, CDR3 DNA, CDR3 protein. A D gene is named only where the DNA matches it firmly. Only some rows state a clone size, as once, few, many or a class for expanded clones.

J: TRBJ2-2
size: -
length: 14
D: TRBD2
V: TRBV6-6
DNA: TGTGCCAGCAGAGCGGGACTAGCGGGAGGGGAGCTGTTTTTT
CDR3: CASRAGLAGGELFF

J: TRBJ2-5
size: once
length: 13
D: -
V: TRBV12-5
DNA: TGTGCTAGTGGTTTGGTACGGGGAGAGACCCAGTACTTC
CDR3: CASGLVRGETQYF

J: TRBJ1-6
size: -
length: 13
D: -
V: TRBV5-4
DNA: TGTGCCAGCAGCCCGGGAAATAATTCACCCCTCCACTTT
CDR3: CASSPGNNSPLHF

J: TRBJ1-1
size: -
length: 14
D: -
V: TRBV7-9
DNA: TGTGCCAGCAGCTCCCCGGGTTCGGGCACTGAAGCTTTCTTT
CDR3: CASSSPGSGTEAFF

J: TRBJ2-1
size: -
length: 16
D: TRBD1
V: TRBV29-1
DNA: TGCAGCGTTGGGTCAAATTGGGGACAGGGGAAAATTGAGCAGTTCTTC
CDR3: CSVGSNWGQGKIEQFF

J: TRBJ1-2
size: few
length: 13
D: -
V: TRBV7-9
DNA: TGTGCCAGCCACACAGCGGGATCACACGGCTACACCTTC
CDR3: CASHTAGSHGYTF

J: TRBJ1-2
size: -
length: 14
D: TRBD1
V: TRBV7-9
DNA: TGTGCCAGCGGGTCCTCGGACAGGCTCTATGGCTACACCTTC
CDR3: CASGSSDRLYGYTF

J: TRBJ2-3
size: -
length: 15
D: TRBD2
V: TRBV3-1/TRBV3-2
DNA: TGTGCCAGCAGCCCCCCGGGACTAGGCACAGATACGCAGTATTTT
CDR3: CASSPPGLGTDTQYF

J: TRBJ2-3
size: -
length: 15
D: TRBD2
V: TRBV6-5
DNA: TGTGCCAGCAGACGGGGGGGACTTGGCACAGATACGCAGTATTTT
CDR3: CASRRGGLGTDTQYF

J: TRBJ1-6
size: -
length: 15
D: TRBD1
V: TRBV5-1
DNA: TGCGCCAGCAGCTTGGTTGGGACAGGGGCGTCACCCCTCCACTTT
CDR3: CASSLVGTGASPLHF

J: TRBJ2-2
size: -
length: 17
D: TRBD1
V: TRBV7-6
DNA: TGTGCCAGCAGCGCCGGTCCGGGACAGAGGAACACCGGGGAGCTGTTTTTT
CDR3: CASSAGPGQRNTGELFF

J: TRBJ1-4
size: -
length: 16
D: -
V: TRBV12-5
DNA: TGTGCTAGTGGTTTGGTACTGGACCGGAGCGGTGAAAAACTGTTTTTT
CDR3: CASGLVLDRSGEKLFF

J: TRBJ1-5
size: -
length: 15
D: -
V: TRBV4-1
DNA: TGCGCCAGCAGCCAAGATAAGGGGGTAGGGCAGCCCCAGCATTTT
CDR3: CASSQDKGVGQPQHF

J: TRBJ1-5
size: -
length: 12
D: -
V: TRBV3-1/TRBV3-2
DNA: TGTGCCAGCAGCGTCGCAGGTCAGCCCCAGCATTTT
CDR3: CASSVAGQPQHF

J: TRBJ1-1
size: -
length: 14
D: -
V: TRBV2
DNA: TGTGCCAGCAGTGATCGACGGGGGAACACTGAAGCTTTCTTT
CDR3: CASSDRRGNTEAFF

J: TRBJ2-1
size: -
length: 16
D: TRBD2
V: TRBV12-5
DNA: TGTGCTTGTGGTTTGTGGGGGAGCGGGGGGAGGAATGAGCAGTTCTTC
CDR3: CACGLWGSGGRNEQFF

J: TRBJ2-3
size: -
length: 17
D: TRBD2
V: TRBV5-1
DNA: TGCGCCAGCAGCCGGAAGTCTAGCGGGGCGAACACAGATACGCAGTATTTT
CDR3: CASSRKSSGANTDTQYF

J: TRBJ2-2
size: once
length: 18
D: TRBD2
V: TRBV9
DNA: TGTGCCAGCAGCGACGGACTAGCGGGGATCGCGAACACCGGGGAGCTGTTTTTT
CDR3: CASSDGLAGIANTGELFF

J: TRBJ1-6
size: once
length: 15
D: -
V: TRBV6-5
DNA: TGTGCCAGCAGTTACTCACAGGTCCATAATTCACCCCTCCACTTT
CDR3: CASSYSQVHNSPLHF

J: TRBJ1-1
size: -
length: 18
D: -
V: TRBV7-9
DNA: TGTGCCAGCAGCCCCGACCGTTGGAGGGCAACCTTGAACACTGAAGCTTTCTTT
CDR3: CASSPDRWRATLNTEAFF

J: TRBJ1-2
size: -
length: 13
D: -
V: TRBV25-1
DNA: TGTGCCAGCAGTGAAAGGGGATTAGGAGGCTACACCTTC
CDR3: CASSERGLGGYTF

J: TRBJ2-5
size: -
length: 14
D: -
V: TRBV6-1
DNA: TGTGCCAGCAGTGAAGCAGGGGCCGGGGAGACCCAGTACTTC
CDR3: CASSEAGAGETQYF

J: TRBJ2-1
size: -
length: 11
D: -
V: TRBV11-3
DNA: TGTGCCAGCAGCTTTCCGAATGAGCAGTTCTTC
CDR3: CASSFPNEQFF

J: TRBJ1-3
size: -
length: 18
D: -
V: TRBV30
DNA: TGTGCCTGGAGTGAAGCAAGGTCAGGGGTCTACCTTGGAAACACCATATATTTT
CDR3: CAWSEARSGVYLGNTIYF